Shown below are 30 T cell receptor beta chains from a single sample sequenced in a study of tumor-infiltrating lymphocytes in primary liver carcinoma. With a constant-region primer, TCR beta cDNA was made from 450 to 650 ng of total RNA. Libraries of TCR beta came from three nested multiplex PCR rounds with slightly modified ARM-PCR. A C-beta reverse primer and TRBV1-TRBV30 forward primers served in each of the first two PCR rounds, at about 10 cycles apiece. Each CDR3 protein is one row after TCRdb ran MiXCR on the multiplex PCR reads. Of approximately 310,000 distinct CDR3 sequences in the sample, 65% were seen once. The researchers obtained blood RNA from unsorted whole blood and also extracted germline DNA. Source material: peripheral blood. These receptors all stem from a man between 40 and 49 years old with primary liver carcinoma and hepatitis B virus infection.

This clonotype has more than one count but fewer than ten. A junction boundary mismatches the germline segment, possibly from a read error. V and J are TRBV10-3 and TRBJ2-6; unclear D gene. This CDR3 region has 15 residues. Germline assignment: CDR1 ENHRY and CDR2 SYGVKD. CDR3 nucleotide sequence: TGTGCCATCGGTGAGCCGATCTCTGGGGCCAACGTCCTGACTTTC. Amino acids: CAIGEPISGANVLTF.

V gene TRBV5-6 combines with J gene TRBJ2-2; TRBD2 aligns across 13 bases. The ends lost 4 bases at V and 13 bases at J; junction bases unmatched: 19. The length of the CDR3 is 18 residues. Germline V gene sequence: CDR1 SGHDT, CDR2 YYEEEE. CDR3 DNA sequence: TGTGCCAGCAGCCGTGTGACTAGCGGGAGGTATCACACCAGGGGGCTGTTTTTT. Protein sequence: CASSRVTSGRYHTRGLFF.

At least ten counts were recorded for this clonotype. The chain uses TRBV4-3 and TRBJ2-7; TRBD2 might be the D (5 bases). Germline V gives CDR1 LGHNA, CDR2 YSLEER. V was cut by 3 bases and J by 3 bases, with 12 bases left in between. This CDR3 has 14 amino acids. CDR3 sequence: CASSQLSDHYEQYF. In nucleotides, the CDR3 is TGCGCCAGCAGCCAGCTTAGCGACCACTACGAGCAGTACTTC.

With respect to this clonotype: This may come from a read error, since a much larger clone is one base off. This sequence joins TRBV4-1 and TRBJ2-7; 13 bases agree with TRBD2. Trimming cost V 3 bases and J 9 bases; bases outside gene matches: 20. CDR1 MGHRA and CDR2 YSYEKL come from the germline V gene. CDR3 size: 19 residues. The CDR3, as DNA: TGCGCCAGCAGCCATGATACGGCGGGACTAGCGGGGAGAGGAGACGTGCAGTACTTC. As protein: CASSHDTAGLAGRGDVQYF.

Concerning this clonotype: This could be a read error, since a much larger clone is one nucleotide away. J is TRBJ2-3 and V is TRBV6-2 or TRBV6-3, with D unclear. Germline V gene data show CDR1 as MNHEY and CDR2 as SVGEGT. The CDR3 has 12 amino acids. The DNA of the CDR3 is TGTGCCAGCAATTACTCGAAAGATACGCAGTATTTT. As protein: CASNYSKDTQYF.

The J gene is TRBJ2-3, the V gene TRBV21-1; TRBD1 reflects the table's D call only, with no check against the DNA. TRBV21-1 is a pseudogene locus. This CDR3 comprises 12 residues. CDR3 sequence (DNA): TGTGCCAGCAGCAAAGTCCCGGATACGCAGTATTTT. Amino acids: CASSKVPDTQYF.

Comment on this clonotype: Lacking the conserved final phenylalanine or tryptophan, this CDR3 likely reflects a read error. CDR3 in DNA: TGTGCCAGCAGCTTTGGGATAGGGGTCTGGGAGCAGTACTCC. Its translation is CASSFGIGVWEQYS. The rearrangement links TRBV11-1 to TRBJ2-7; D is possibly TRBD1 (5 bases). With 3 bases removed from V and 7 bases from J, the gap between germline ends came to 16 bases. The germline V gene has CDR1 SGHAT and CDR2 FQDESV (reference sequence). The CDR3 extends over 14 amino acids.

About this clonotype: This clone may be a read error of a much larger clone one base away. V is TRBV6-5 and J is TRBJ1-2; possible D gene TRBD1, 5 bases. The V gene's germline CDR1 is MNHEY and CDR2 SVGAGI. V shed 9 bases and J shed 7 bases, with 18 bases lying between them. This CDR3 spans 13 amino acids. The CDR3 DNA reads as TGTGCCAGGGGGGGAGGAAGAGGGGCTGGCTACACCTTC. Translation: CARGGGRGAGYTF.

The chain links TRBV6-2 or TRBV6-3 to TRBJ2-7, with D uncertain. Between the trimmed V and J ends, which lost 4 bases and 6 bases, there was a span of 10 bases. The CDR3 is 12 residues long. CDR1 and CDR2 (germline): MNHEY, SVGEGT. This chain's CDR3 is CASSSYRLEQYF. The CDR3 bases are TGTGCCAGCAGTTCATATCGGCTCGAGCAGTACTTC.

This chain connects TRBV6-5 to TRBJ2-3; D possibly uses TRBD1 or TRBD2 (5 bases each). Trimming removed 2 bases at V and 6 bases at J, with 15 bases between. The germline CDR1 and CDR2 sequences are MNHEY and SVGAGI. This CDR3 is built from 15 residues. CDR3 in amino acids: CASSYRDGASDTQYF. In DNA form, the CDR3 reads TGTGCCAGCAGTTACCGGGACGGGGCCTCGGATACGCAGTATTTT.

CDR3 DNA sequence: TGCGCCAGCAGAGCAGGACAGGCAGTTGATAGCAATCAGCCCCAGCATTTT. Protein product: CASRAGQAVDSNQPQHF. The chain recombines TRBV5-1 with TRBJ1-5; 7 bases match TRBD1. Looked up from germline, CDR1 is SGHRS and CDR2 is YFSETQ. The CDR3 is 17 residues long. V lost 5 bases and J lost 0; bases outside the gene matches: 11.

The CDR3 nucleotides read TGCGCCTACAGCCAAGAGGAGGGGGGTACGCAGTATTTT. This translates into CAYSQEEGGTQYF. This rearrangement joins TRBV4-3 to TRBJ2-3; D possibly matches TRBD1 or TRBD2 (6 bases each). This CDR3 spans 13 amino acids. Trimming removed 11 bases from V and 8 bases from J, with 20 bases in between. CDR1 and CDR2 from the germline V gene are LGHNA and YSLEER.

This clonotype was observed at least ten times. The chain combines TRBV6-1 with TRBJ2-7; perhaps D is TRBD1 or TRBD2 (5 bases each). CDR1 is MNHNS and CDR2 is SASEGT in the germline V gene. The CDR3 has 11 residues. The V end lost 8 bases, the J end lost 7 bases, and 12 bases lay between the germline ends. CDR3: CASGLWGEQYF. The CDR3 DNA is TGTGCCAGCGGACTGTGGGGGGAGCAGTACTTC.

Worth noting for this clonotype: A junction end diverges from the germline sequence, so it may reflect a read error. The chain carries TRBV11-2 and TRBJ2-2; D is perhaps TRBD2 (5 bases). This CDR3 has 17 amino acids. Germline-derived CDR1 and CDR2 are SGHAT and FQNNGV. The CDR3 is CASSLGSLSANTGELFF. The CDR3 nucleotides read TGTGCCAGCAGTTTAGGTAGCCTTAGCGCTAACACCGGGGAGCTGTTTTTT. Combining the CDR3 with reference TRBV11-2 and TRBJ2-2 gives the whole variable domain EAGVAQSPRYKIIEKRQSVAFWCNPISGHATLYWYQQILGQGPKLLIQFQNNGVVDDSQLPKDRFSAERLKGVDSTLKIQPAKLEDSAVYLCASSLGSLSANTGELFFGEGSRLTVL.

The CDR3 nucleotides are TGTGCCTGGAGTCACCTAGCGGGCGGCACAGATACGCAGTATTTT. Residues: CAWSHLAGGTDTQYF. This chain uses TRBV30 with TRBJ2-3, with 8 nucleotides matching TRBD2. Trimming cost V 2 bases and J 1 base; bases outside gene matches: 5. From germline, CDR1 is GTSNPN and CDR2 SVGIG (reference sequence). The CDR3 extends over 15 amino acids.

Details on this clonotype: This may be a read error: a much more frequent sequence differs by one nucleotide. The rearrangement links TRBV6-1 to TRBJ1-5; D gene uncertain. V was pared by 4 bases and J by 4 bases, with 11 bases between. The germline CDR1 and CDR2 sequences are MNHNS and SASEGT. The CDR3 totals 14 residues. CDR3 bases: TGTGCCAGCAGTGGGATAGACCCGAATCAGCCCCAGCATTTT. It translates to CASSGIDPNQPQHF.

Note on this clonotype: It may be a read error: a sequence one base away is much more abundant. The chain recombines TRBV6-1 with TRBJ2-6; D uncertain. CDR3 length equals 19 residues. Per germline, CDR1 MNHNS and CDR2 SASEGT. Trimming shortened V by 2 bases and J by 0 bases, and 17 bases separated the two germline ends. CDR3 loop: CASSESLTQFRSGANVLTF. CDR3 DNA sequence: TGTGCCAGCAGTGAATCACTTACTCAGTTTCGCTCTGGGGCCAACGTCCTGACTTTC.

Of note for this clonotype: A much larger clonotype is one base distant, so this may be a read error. In DNA form, the CDR3 reads TGTGCCAACAGCTTGGGTGGGGCCAACGTCCTGACTTTC. Protein product: CANSLGGANVLTF. The chain couples TRBV5-4 to TRBJ2-6, with unresolved D. The length of the CDR3 is 13 residues. The germline CDR1 and CDR2 sequences are SGHNT and YYREEE (reference sequence).

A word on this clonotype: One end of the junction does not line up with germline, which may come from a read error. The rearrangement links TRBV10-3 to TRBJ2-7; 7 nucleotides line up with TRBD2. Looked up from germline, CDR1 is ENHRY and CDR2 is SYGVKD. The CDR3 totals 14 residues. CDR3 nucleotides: TGTGCCATCAGGGCTAGCGGAAACTCCTACAAGCAGTACTTC. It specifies CAIRASGNSYKQYF.

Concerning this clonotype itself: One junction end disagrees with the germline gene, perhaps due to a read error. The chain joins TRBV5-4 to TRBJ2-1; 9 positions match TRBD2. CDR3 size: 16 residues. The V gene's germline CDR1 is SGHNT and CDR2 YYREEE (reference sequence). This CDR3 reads CPSSPTAGGRYNEQFF. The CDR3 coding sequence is TGTCCCAGCAGCCCAACGGCGGGAGGGAGATACAATGAGCAGTTCTTC.

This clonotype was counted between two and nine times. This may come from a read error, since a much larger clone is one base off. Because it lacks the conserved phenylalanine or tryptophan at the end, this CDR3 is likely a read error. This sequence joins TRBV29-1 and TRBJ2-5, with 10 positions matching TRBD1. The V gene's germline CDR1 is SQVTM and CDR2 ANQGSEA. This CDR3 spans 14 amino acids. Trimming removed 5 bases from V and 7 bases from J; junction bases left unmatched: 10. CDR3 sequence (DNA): TGCAGCGTTACCTCCGGGACAGGGGCAGGGACCCAGTACTCC. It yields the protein CSVTSGTGAGTQYS.

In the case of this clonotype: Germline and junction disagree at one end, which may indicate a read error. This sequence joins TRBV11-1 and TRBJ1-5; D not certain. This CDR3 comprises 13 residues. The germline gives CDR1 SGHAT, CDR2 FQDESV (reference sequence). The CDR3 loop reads CSSSFSRNQSQHF. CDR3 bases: TGTAGCAGCAGCTTTTCGCGCAATCAGTCCCAGCATTTT.

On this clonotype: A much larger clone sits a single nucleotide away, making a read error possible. This CDR3 is CASSSVQGRSNQPQHF. In DNA form, the CDR3 reads TGTGCCAGCAGCTCTGTACAGGGTAGGAGCAATCAGCCCCAGCATTTT. The chain has TRBV6-2 or TRBV6-3 and TRBJ1-5; D perhaps matches TRBD1 (6 bases). V lost 6 bases, J lost 1 base, and 16 bases lay in between. Germline V CDR1 and CDR2: MNHEY, SVGEGT. The CDR3 spans 16 residues.

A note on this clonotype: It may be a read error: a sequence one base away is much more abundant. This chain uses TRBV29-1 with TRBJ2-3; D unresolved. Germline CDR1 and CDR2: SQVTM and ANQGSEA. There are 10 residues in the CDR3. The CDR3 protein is CGVHPDTQYF. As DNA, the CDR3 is TGCGGCGTGCACCCAGATACGCAGTATTTT.

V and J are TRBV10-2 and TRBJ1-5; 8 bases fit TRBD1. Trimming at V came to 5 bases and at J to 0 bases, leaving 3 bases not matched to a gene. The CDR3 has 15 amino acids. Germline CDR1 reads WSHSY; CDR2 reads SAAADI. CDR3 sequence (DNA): TGCGCCAGCAGTTGGGACAGGTATAGCAATCAGCCCCAGCATTTT. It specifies CASSWDRYSNQPQHF.

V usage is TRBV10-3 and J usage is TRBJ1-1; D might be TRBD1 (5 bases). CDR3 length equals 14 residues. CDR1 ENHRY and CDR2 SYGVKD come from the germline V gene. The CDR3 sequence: CVTLQTGVGTEAFF. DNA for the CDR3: TGTGTCACTCTCCAGACGGGGGTGGGTACTGAAGCTTTCTTT.

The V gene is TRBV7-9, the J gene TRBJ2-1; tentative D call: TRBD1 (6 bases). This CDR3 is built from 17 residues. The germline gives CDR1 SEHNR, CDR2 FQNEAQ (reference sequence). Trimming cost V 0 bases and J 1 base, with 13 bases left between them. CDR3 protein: CASSLALRGGSYNEQFF. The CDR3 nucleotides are TGTGCCAGCAGCTTAGCGCTCCGAGGGGGTTCCTACAATGAGCAGTTCTTC.

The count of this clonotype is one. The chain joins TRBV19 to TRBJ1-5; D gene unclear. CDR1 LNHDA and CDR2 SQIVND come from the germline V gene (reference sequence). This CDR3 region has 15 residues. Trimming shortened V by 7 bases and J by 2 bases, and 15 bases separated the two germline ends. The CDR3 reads CASNGGGRGNQPQHF. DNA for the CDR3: TGTGCCAGTAATGGAGGTGGCAGAGGCAATCAGCCCCAGCATTTT. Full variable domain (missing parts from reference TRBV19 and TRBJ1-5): DGGITQSPKYLFRKEGQNVTLSCEQNLNHDAMYWYRQDPGQGLRLIYYSQIVNDFQKGDIAEGYSVSREKKESFPLTVTSAQKNPTAFYLCASNGGGRGNQPQHFGDGTRLSIL.

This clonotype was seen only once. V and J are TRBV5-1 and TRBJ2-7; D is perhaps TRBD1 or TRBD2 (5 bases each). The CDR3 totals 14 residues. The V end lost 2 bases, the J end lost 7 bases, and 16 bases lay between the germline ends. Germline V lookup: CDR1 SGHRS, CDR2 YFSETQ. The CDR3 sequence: CASSFGPQGGEQYF. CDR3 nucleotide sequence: TGCGCCAGCAGCTTCGGCCCGCAGGGCGGGGAGCAGTACTTC.

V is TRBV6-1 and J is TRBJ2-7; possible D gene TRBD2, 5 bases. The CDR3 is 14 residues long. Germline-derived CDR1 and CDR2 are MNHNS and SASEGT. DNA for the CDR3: TGTCCCGGCAGTGAAGCGCGGGTTTCCAACGAGCAGTACTTC. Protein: CPGSEARVSNEQYF.